This TCR beta chain was identified in a study of shared clonotypes between healthy human individuals. The study's findings and limits: Rarefaction revealed incomplete sorted-subset sequencing despite large depth. A generally larger estimated richness was seen in naive subsets than in memory subsets.

A word on this clone: Antigen specificity is unknown.

CD8 memory merged CD45RO+ with CCR7-negative CD45RA+ TemRA cells. Data came from immunoSEQ multiplex PCR; TCRdb stores just in-frame clones and leaves some out. The sample carries about 110,000 clones, around 65% recorded once. V lost 9 bases and J lost 4, with 12 bases in between. CDR3 length: 12 residues. The germline gives CDR1 WSHSY, CDR2 SAAADI. Sequenced: memory CD8+ T cells sorted from blood. The subset was: CD45RO+ cells pooled with CCR7-negative TemRA cells. The TCR sequence derives from a woman aged 30 to 39 in good health. This rearrangement joins TRBV10-2 to TRBJ1-2; no clear D gene. CDR3 region: CASEGGPYGYTF. CDR3 sequence (DNA): TGCGCCAGTGAGGGTGGCCCCTATGGCTACACCTTC.